These T cell receptor beta chains were read from a single sample in a study of T cell responses to AZD1222 COVID-19 vaccine. Using immunoSEQ multiplex PCR, the repertoire was profiled, and TCRdb retains in-frame clones only, with some absent. The table records about 140,000 clones, approximately 90% of them present only once. The source material was peripheral blood, sampled 28 days after the second AZD1222 dose. The source of these receptors is an adult who received the AZD1222 COVID-19 vaccine. Both conserved end residues are part of each CDR3. A D gene is named only where the DNA matches it firmly. Only some rows state a clone size, as once, few, many or a class for expanded clones.

abundance: NA; j_gene: TRBJ2-7; v_gene: TRBV6-5; d_gene: NA; CDR3nt: TGTGCCAGCAGTTACTCTTGGGGTCGAATCTACGAGCAGTACTTC; CDR3aa: CASSYSWGRIYEQYF
abundance: once; j_gene: TRBJ1-1; v_gene: TRBV7-3; d_gene: NA; CDR3nt: TGTGCCAGCAGCAACCAGGGTCCAAGGACCACTGAAGCTTTCTTT; CDR3aa: CASSNQGPRTTEAFF
abundance: few; j_gene: TRBJ2-7; v_gene: TRBV4-1; d_gene: TRBD2; CDR3nt: TGCGCCAGCAGCCCTGGACTAGCGGGAGTAAACGAGCAGTACTTC; CDR3aa: CASSPGLAGVNEQYF
abundance: once; j_gene: TRBJ1-1; v_gene: TRBV19; d_gene: NA; CDR3nt: TGTGCCAGCACCCTTCGGACTGAAGCTTTCTTT; CDR3aa: CASTLRTEAFF
abundance: NA; j_gene: TRBJ2-5; v_gene: TRBV7-9; d_gene: NA; CDR3nt: TGTGCCAGCAGCCCAGTTACCCACGGGGAGACCCAGTACTTC; CDR3aa: CASSPVTHGETQYF
abundance: NA; j_gene: TRBJ1-4; v_gene: TRBV7-2; d_gene: NA; CDR3nt: TGTGCCAGCACCTTTGGTGGGACGAATGAAAAACTGTTTTTT; CDR3aa: CASTFGGTNEKLFF
abundance: NA; j_gene: TRBJ1-4; v_gene: TRBV6-5; d_gene: TRBD1; CDR3nt: TGTGCCAGCAGCCCCGGGACAGCCTTTGAAAAACTGTTTTTT; CDR3aa: CASSPGTAFEKLFF
abundance: NA; j_gene: TRBJ2-1; v_gene: TRBV15; d_gene: TRBD2; CDR3nt: TGTGCCACCAGCAGCGAGCGGGAGGCTAACAATGAGCAGTTCTTC; CDR3aa: CATSSEREANNEQFF
abundance: NA; j_gene: TRBJ1-2; v_gene: TRBV6-5; d_gene: NA; CDR3nt: TGTGCCAGCGGCAAAAGACAGGACTATGGCTACACCTTC; CDR3aa: CASGKRQDYGYTF
abundance: NA; j_gene: TRBJ1-5; v_gene: TRBV19; d_gene: TRBD1; CDR3nt: TGTGCCAGTAGTATACTGACAGGGTCGGGCAATCAGCCCCAGCATTTT; CDR3aa: CASSILTGSGNQPQHF
abundance: NA; j_gene: TRBJ2-7; v_gene: TRBV14; d_gene: NA; CDR3nt: TGTGCCAGCCAGGGAGGGGGCTACGAGCAGTACTTC; CDR3aa: CASQGGGYEQYF
abundance: NA; j_gene: TRBJ1-5; v_gene: TRBV15; d_gene: NA; CDR3nt: TGTGCCACCAGCAGAGATTCGGGTGGGAATAGACAGCCCCAGCATTTT; CDR3aa: CATSRDSGGNRQPQHF
abundance: NA; j_gene: TRBJ1-1; v_gene: TRBV5-1; d_gene: NA; CDR3nt: TGCGCCAGCAGCTTGGACGCGGGGGACACTGAAGCTTTCTTT; CDR3aa: CASSLDAGDTEAFF
abundance: NA; j_gene: TRBJ2-7; v_gene: TRBV7-6; d_gene: NA; CDR3nt: TGTGCCAGCAGCCCGGGGACCGGAGGGGAATCCTACGAGCAGTACTTC; CDR3aa: CASSPGTGGESYEQYF
abundance: NA; j_gene: TRBJ1-2; v_gene: TRBV7-2; d_gene: TRBD1; CDR3nt: TGTGCCAGCAGCTTAATACAGGGGGCACTGGGTGGCTACACCTTC; CDR3aa: CASSLIQGALGGYTF
abundance: NA; j_gene: TRBJ2-3; v_gene: TRBV7-7; d_gene: TRBD1; CDR3nt: TGTGCCAGCAGCCATGGGAAGGGGGCCGGCACAGATACGCAGTATTTT; CDR3aa: CASSHGKGAGTDTQYF
abundance: NA; j_gene: TRBJ2-1; v_gene: TRBV27; d_gene: NA; CDR3nt: TGTGCCAGCAGTTTACCAGCCACGGGGTTTAATGAGCAGTTCTTC; CDR3aa: CASSLPATGFNEQFF
abundance: once; j_gene: TRBJ2-3; v_gene: TRBV7-2; d_gene: TRBD2; CDR3nt: TGTGCCAGCGGACTAGCGGGGACCTTCTCTAGCACAGATACGCAGTATTTT; CDR3aa: CASGLAGTFSSTDTQYF
abundance: NA; j_gene: TRBJ2-3; v_gene: TRBV5-1; d_gene: TRBD1; CDR3nt: TGCGCCAGCAGCGCCTACAGGGGATTAAGTTCTGGCACAGATACGCAGTATTTT; CDR3aa: CASSAYRGLSSGTDTQYF
abundance: NA; j_gene: TRBJ2-3; v_gene: TRBV7-3; d_gene: NA; CDR3nt: TGTGCCAGCAGCTTAGGGGGCGCAGATACGCAGTATTTT; CDR3aa: CASSLGGADTQYF
abundance: NA; j_gene: TRBJ2-3; v_gene: TRBV5-1; d_gene: TRBD2; CDR3nt: TGCGCCAGCAGCTTGAGGCCTAGCGGGGGCACAGATACGCAGTATTTT; CDR3aa: CASSLRPSGGTDTQYF
abundance: NA; j_gene: TRBJ2-1; v_gene: TRBV15; d_gene: TRBD2; CDR3nt: TGTGCCACCAGCAGAGTCCGGCGGGGGGCGTACAATGAGCAGTTCTTC; CDR3aa: CATSRVRRGAYNEQFF
abundance: NA; j_gene: TRBJ2-1; v_gene: TRBV7-3; d_gene: NA; CDR3nt: TGTGCCAGCAGCCTTAGCGCAAGCTCCTACAATGAGCAGTTCTTC; CDR3aa: CASSLSASSYNEQFF
abundance: few; j_gene: TRBJ2-7; v_gene: TRBV6-2/TRBV6-3; d_gene: NA; CDR3nt: TGTGCCAGCAGTTACAATGGACAGACCTACGAGCAGTACTTC; CDR3aa: CASSYNGQTYEQYF
abundance: NA; j_gene: TRBJ1-1; v_gene: TRBV10-3; d_gene: NA; CDR3nt: TGTGCCATCAGTGACCTGGGACTGAACACTGAAGCTTTCTTT; CDR3aa: CAISDLGLNTEAFF
abundance: NA; j_gene: TRBJ1-1; v_gene: TRBV21-1; d_gene: NA; CDR3nt: TGTGCCAGTTGGAGGATGCCTTTCTTT; CDR3aa: CASWRMPFF
abundance: NA; j_gene: TRBJ1-2; v_gene: TRBV14; d_gene: NA; CDR3nt: TGTGCCAGCAGCCCCGGACGTCACGTGAATTATGGCTACACCTTC; CDR3aa: CASSPGRHVNYGYTF
abundance: NA; j_gene: TRBJ1-1; v_gene: TRBV3-1/TRBV3-2; d_gene: TRBD1; CDR3nt: TGTGCCAGCAGCCAAGGATCGACAGGGATGATAGCTTTCTTT; CDR3aa: CASSQGSTGMIAFF
abundance: NA; j_gene: TRBJ1-5; v_gene: TRBV28; d_gene: NA; CDR3nt: TGTGCCAGCAGTTTACGGGACGGGGACAATCAGCCCCAGCATTTT; CDR3aa: CASSLRDGDNQPQHF
abundance: NA; j_gene: TRBJ2-5; v_gene: TRBV5-1; d_gene: TRBD2; CDR3nt: TGCGCCAGCAGCTCACCAGCGGGGATGGAGACCCAGTACTTC; CDR3aa: CASSSPAGMETQYF
abundance: NA; j_gene: TRBJ1-5; v_gene: TRBV28; d_gene: NA; CDR3nt: TGTGCCAGCAGTTTGACAGTTGGCGACGGTCAGCCCCAGCATTTT; CDR3aa: CASSLTVGDGQPQHF
abundance: few; j_gene: TRBJ2-7; v_gene: TRBV7-9; d_gene: NA; CDR3nt: TGTGCCAGCAGCAACGACTACGAGCAGTACTTC; CDR3aa: CASSNDYEQYF
abundance: NA; j_gene: TRBJ1-1; v_gene: TRBV19; d_gene: NA; CDR3nt: TGTGCCAGTAGTATAAACGGCCAAGTGAACACTGAAGCTTTCTTT; CDR3aa: CASSINGQVNTEAFF
abundance: NA; j_gene: TRBJ1-2; v_gene: TRBV29-1; d_gene: TRBD1; CDR3nt: TGCAGCGTTGAAGGGGACAGGGGAAACTATGGCTACACCTTC; CDR3aa: CSVEGDRGNYGYTF
abundance: NA; j_gene: TRBJ2-7; v_gene: TRBV5-5; d_gene: NA; CDR3nt: TGTGCCAGCAGCCATGGGGGGACGCAGGGGACCTACGAGCAGTACTTC; CDR3aa: CASSHGGTQGTYEQYF
abundance: NA; j_gene: TRBJ2-2; v_gene: TRBV28; d_gene: TRBD1; CDR3nt: TGTGCCAGCAGCCTAGTTTTAGGGGGCCGGTGGAAGAACACCGAGGAGCTGTTTTTT; CDR3aa: CASSLVLGGRWKNTEELFF
abundance: NA; j_gene: TRBJ2-3; v_gene: TRBV11-3; d_gene: NA; CDR3nt: TGTGCCAGCAGCTTTGACGGTAAAGATACGCAGTATTTT; CDR3aa: CASSFDGKDTQYF
abundance: NA; j_gene: TRBJ2-2; v_gene: TRBV25-1; d_gene: NA; CDR3nt: TGTGCCAGCAGGGCAGAATGGGGTTCCAGAAACACCGGGGAGCTGTTTTTT; CDR3aa: CASRAEWGSRNTGELFF
abundance: NA; j_gene: TRBJ2-2; v_gene: TRBV1; d_gene: NA; CDR3nt: TGCACCAGCAGCCAGGCCGGGACTAGCGGGGGGGCTCGGCGGACCGGGGAGCTGTTTTTT; CDR3aa: CTSSQAGTSGGARRTGELFF
abundance: NA; j_gene: TRBJ1-6; v_gene: TRBV9; d_gene: NA; CDR3nt: TGTGCCAGCAGCGCCTCTCTTTTTCCTGCGGATTCACCCCTCCACTTT; CDR3aa: CASSASLFPADSPLHF
abundance: NA; j_gene: TRBJ2-5; v_gene: TRBV19; d_gene: NA; CDR3nt: TGTGCCAGTAGTATGGGCTCTACTAGTGGCCAGTACTTC; CDR3aa: CASSMGSTSGQYF
abundance: NA; j_gene: TRBJ2-7; v_gene: TRBV28; d_gene: NA; CDR3nt: TGTGCCAGCAGCAGCTCTTTATACTCCTACGAGCAGTACTTC; CDR3aa: CASSSSLYSYEQYF
abundance: NA; j_gene: TRBJ1-5; v_gene: TRBV19; d_gene: NA; CDR3nt: TGTGCCAGTAACCTCCAGGGGATGTTAAGTAATCAGCCCCAGCATTTT; CDR3aa: CASNLQGMLSNQPQHF
abundance: NA; j_gene: TRBJ1-2; v_gene: TRBV9; d_gene: NA; CDR3nt: TGTGCCAGCAGGGTACTAAACACGGACAGCGCTAACTATGGCTACACCTTC; CDR3aa: CASRVLNTDSANYGYTF
abundance: once; j_gene: TRBJ2-3; v_gene: TRBV7-9; d_gene: NA; CDR3nt: TGTGCCAGCAGCTTAAGCCCAGATACGCAGTATTTT; CDR3aa: CASSLSPDTQYF
abundance: NA; j_gene: TRBJ2-7; v_gene: TRBV4-1; d_gene: NA; CDR3nt: TGCGCCAGCAGCGCTATAGCACAGGGTTCAGACGAGCAGTACTTC; CDR3aa: CASSAIAQGSDEQYF
abundance: NA; j_gene: TRBJ1-1; v_gene: TRBV12-3/TRBV12-4; d_gene: NA; CDR3nt: TGTGCCAGCAGACTCGGGGAGGGCACTGAAGCTTTCTTT; CDR3aa: CASRLGEGTEAFF
abundance: NA; j_gene: TRBJ2-2; v_gene: TRBV7-3; d_gene: TRBD2; CDR3nt: TGTGCCAGCAGCTCATTTGGGCGGGGGAGCACCGGGGAGCTGTTTTTT; CDR3aa: CASSSFGRGSTGELFF
abundance: NA; j_gene: TRBJ2-4; v_gene: TRBV7-2; d_gene: NA; CDR3nt: TGTGCCAGCAGCCCAATGGCCACAGGGAAAAACATTCAGTACTTC; CDR3aa: CASSPMATGKNIQYF
abundance: NA; j_gene: TRBJ2-7; v_gene: TRBV11-2; d_gene: TRBD2; CDR3nt: TGTGCCAGCAGCCCCGGACTAGCGAATAACTACGAGCAGTACTTC; CDR3aa: CASSPGLANNYEQYF
abundance: NA; j_gene: TRBJ1-2; v_gene: TRBV27; d_gene: NA; CDR3nt: TGTGCCAGCAGTTTTGCAGAGAACTATGGCTACACCTTC; CDR3aa: CASSFAENYGYTF
abundance: NA; j_gene: TRBJ2-7; v_gene: TRBV11-2; d_gene: NA; CDR3nt: TGTGCCAGCAGCCCGGCCCGGGTCTACGAGCAGTACTTC; CDR3aa: CASSPARVYEQYF
abundance: NA; j_gene: TRBJ1-2; v_gene: TRBV7-2; d_gene: NA; CDR3nt: TGTGCCAGCAGCTTATCCCAGTTAGATGGCTACACCTTC; CDR3aa: CASSLSQLDGYTF
abundance: once; j_gene: TRBJ2-5; v_gene: TRBV27; d_gene: NA; CDR3nt: TGTGCCAGCGCAGGTGCACTTGGCCAGTACTTC; CDR3aa: CASAGALGQYF